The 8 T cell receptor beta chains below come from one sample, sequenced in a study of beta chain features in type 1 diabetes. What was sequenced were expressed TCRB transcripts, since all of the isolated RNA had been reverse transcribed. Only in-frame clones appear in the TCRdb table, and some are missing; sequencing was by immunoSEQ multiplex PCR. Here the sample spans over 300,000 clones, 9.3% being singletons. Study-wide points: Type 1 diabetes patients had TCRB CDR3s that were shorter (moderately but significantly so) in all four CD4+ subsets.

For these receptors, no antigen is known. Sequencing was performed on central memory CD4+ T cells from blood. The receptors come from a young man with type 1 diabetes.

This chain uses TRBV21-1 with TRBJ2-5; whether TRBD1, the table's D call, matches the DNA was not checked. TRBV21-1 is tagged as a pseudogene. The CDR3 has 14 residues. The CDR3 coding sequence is TGTGCCAGCAGCAAGGTCAAGGGGCAAGAGACCCAGTACTTC. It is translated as CASSKVKGQETQYF.

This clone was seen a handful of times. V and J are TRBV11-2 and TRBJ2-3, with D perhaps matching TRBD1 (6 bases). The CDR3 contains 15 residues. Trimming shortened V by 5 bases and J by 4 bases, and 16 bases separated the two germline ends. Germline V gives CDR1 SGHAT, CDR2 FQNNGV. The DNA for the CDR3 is TGTGCCAGCAGCCGATCACAGGGATTTGCAGATACGCAGTATTTT. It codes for CASSRSQGFADTQYF.

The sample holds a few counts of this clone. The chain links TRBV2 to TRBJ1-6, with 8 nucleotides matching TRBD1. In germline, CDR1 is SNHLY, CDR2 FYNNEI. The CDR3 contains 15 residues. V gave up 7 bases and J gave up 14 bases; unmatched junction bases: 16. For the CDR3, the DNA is TGTGCCAGCACCGGGCGACAGGGGATCTCTTCGTCCCTCCACTTT. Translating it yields CASTGRQGISSSLHF.

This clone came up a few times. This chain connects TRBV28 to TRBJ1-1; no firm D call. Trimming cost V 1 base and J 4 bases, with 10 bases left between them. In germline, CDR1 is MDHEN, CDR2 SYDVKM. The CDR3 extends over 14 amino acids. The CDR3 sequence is CASSLSGRRTEAFF. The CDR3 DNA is TGTGCCAGCAGTTTATCCGGGAGGCGCACTGAAGCTTTCTTT.

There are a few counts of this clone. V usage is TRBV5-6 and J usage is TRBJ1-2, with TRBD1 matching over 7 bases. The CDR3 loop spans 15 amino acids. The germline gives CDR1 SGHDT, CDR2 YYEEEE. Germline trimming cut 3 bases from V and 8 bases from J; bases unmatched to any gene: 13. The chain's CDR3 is CASSSLDRLPWGYTF. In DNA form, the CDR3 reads TGTGCCAGCAGCTCTTTGGACAGGCTGCCCTGGGGCTACACCTTC.

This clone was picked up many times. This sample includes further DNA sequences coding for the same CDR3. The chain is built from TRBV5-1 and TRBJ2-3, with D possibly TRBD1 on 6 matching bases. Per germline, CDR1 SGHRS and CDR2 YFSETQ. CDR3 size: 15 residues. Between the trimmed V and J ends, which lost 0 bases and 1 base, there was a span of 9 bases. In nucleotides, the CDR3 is TGCGCCAGCAGCTTGGTAGCAGGGGGCACAGATACGCAGTATTTT. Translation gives CASSLVAGGTDTQYF. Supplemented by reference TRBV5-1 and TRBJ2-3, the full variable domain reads KAGVTQTPRYLIKTRGQQVTLSCSPISGHRSVSWYQQTPGQGLQFLFEYFSETQRNKGNFPGRFSGRQFSNSRSEMNVSTLELGDSALYLCASSLVAGGTDTQYFGPGTRLTVL.

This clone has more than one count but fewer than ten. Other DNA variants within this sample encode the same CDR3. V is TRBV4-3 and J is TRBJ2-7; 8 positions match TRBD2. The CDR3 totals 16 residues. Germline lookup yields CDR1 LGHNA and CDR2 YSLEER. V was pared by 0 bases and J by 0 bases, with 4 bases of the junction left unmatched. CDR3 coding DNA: TGCGCCAGCAGCCAAGAGGGCGGGGGGCCCTCCTACGAGCAGTACTTC. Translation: CASSQEGGGPSYEQYF.

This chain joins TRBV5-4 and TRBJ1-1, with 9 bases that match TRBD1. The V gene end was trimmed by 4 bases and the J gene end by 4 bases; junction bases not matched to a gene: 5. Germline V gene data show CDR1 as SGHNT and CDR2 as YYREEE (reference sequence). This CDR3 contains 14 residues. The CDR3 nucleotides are TGTGCCAGCAGCCCGGAGGACAGGGGCACTGAAGCTTTCTTT. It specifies CASSPEDRGTEAFF.